This TCR beta chain stems from a study of blood T cell repertoires in COVID-19. Turning to the study itself: Samples of COVID-19 (acute and convalescent) were obtained from the United States, Italy and Spain. The cDNA or gDNA used as material had been derived from T cells, B-cell-depleted T cells, or PBMCs.

V lost 2 bases, J lost 4 bases, and 9 bases lay in between. The CDR3 is 14 residues long. In germline, CDR1 is MNHEY, CDR2 SVGEGT. Original methodology: The authors estimated nucleated cell counts from reference gene primer amplification. Sequencing was performed with immunoSEQ multiplex PCR; in TCRdb, only in-frame clones are kept and a portion is missing. The V and J calls and the clone size are those of that table, but D and trimming were determined from the DNA. The profile covers 90,000 to 150,000 clones, with around 81% appearing a single time and roughly a tenth taken by the ten largest. Sequencing was performed on peripheral blood. The receptor was isolated from a human donor in a cohort sampled during active COVID-19. This chain uses TRBV6-2 or TRBV6-3 with TRBJ1-5; a weak D match, TRBD1 (5 bases). Written as DNA, the CDR3 is TGTGCCAGCAGTTACGGGGCAGGTAATCAGCCCCAGCATTTT. Translated: CASSYGAGNQPQHF.